This T cell receptor beta chain was recorded in a study of OX40 agonist ivuxolimab in advanced cancers. Data came from immunoSEQ multiplex PCR; TCRdb stores just in-frame clones and leaves some out. The table includes more than 7,500 clones, around nine tenths detected once. Study results and caveats: CD4+ and CD8+ blood T cells expanded clonally by week 6 at 0.1 to 3.0 mg/kg.

Details on this clone: Its antigen is not known.

This material consisted of CD4+ or CD8+ T cells sorted from blood, taken in a trial of the OX40 agonist ivuxolimab. The source of this sequence is an adult with an advanced solid tumor such as melanoma, head and neck, liver or kidney cancer.

The chain's CDR3 is CARPGTKKGYGYTF. CDR3 in DNA: TGTGCACGTCCGGGAACAAAAAAGGGCTATGGCTACACCTTC. The V gene is TRBV15, the J gene TRBJ1-2; no definite D call. The CDR3 runs to 14 residues. Germline V gene lookup returns CDR1 LNHNV and CDR2 YYDKDF (reference sequence). Full variable domain (remainder filled in from reference TRBV15 and TRBJ1-2): DAMVIQNPRYQVTQFGKPVTLSCSQTLNHNVMYWYQQKSSQAPKLLFHYYDKDFNNEADTPDNFQSRRPNTSFCFLDIRSPGLGDTAMYLCARPGTKKGYGYTFGSGTRLTVV.